The 22 T cell receptor beta chains reported below all come from one sample, sequenced in a study of identical twins. TCRdb independently ran MiXCR on the 5' RACE reads; one entry per CDR3 protein. The sample contains 400,000 to 550,000 distinct CDR3 sequences, 13% to 15% of which appear only once. The sample was also linked to a second study, of yellow fever vaccine responses in identical twins.

The sequencing input was CD4+ T cells sorted from blood. Receptors originate from a woman aged 18 to 35 in good health.

This clonotype was seen more than once but under ten times. The rearrangement uses TRBV12-3 or TRBV12-4 and TRBJ2-3, with 7 positions matching TRBD1. The CDR3 is 16 residues long. The V segment lost 5 bases and the J segment 2 bases; nucleotides outside the gene matches: 10. In DNA form, the CDR3 reads TGTGCCAGCAGTCCTTGGGACAGACTTACCACAGATACGCAGTATTTT. This translates into CASSPWDRLTTDTQYF.

This clonotype has a handful of counts. The chain is built from TRBV3-1 and TRBJ2-1, with D possibly TRBD2 on 6 matching bases. CDR3 length: 14 amino acids. CDR1 is LGHDT, CDR2 YNNKEL, per germline (reference sequence). Trimming cost V 3 bases and J 7 bases, with 13 bases left between them. The CDR3 DNA reads TGTGCCAGCAGCCAGGTCGGGAGTCGGAATGAGCAGTTCTTC. Encoded protein: CASSQVGSRNEQFF.

The chain has TRBV7-2 and TRBJ2-5, with a weak D call TRBD1 (6 bases). CDR3 length equals 15 residues. The V end was cut by 3 bases, the J end by 6 bases, with 17 bases between. From germline, CDR1 is SGHTA and CDR2 FQGNSA. The CDR3 region is CASSLTGLPGKTQYF. CDR3 coding DNA: TGTGCCAGCAGCTTGACAGGCCTACCTGGAAAGACCCAGTACTTC.

The chain recombines TRBV4-1 with TRBJ2-6; D tentatively reads TRBD1 or TRBD2 (5 bases each). CDR1 is MGHRA and CDR2 is YSYEKL in the germline V gene. This CDR3 is 17 amino acids long. Trimming took 4 bases from V and 0 from J, leaving 13 bases between them. The CDR3 nucleotides read TGCGCCAGCAGCCCGGGGACCACGATCTCTGGGGCCAACGTCCTGACTTTC. Protein sequence: CASSPGTTISGANVLTF.

This chain joins TRBV18 and TRBJ2-5; TRBD1 matches at 10 bases. This CDR3 is 16 amino acids long. Germline loops: CDR1 KGHSH, CDR2 LQKENI. With V trimmed by 0 bases and J by 2 bases, 3 bases remained unmatched. CDR3 bases: TGTGCCAGCTCACCACCGGGGACAGGGGATCAAGAGACCCAGTACTTC. It encodes CASSPPGTGDQETQYF.

The table lists this clonotype with a few counts. This chain uses TRBV12-3 or TRBV12-4 with TRBJ2-3; no clear D gene. The V and J ends lost 5 bases and 6 bases respectively, with 15 bases between them. The CDR3 has 14 amino acids. CDR3 sequence reads: CASSQPANMDTQYF. As DNA, the CDR3 is TGTGCCAGCAGTCAGCCAGCTAATATGGATACGCAGTATTTT.

V usage is TRBV7-3 and J usage is TRBJ2-3; D possibly corresponds to TRBD2 (6 bases). The V end lost 5 bases, the J end lost 3 bases, and 12 bases lay between the germline ends. The CDR3 runs to 14 residues. Germline V gives CDR1 SGHTA, CDR2 FQGTGA. The CDR3, as DNA: TGTGCCAGCAGCCCAGATGGGGGGACAGATACGCAGTATTTT. Translated: CASSPDGGTDTQYF.

This clonotype was recorded a few times. This chain links TRBV7-2 with TRBJ1-6; D is possibly TRBD1 (5 bases). In germline, CDR1 is SGHTA, CDR2 FQGNSA. V was cut by 5 bases and J by 4 bases, with 6 bases left in between. The CDR3 is 13 residues long. The CDR3 bases are TGTGCCAGCAGCCGACAGTATAATTCACCCCTCCACTTT. It encodes CASSRQYNSPLHF.

This clonotype was found a few times. V is TRBV19 and J is TRBJ2-1; TRBD2 matches at 11 bases. V dropped 8 bases and J dropped 9; count of bases not matched to a gene: 3. CDR1 is LNHDA and CDR2 is SQIVND in the germline V gene (reference sequence). The CDR3 has 12 amino acids. The CDR3 nucleotides read TGTGCCAGTTCTAGCGGGAGGAGTGAGCAGTTCTTC. Its translation is CASSSGRSEQFF.

This clonotype has ten or more counts. This chain uses TRBV25-1 with TRBJ2-1, with D hard to call. Germline loops: CDR1 MGHDK, CDR2 SYGVNS. Trimming shortened V by 0 bases and J by 9 bases, and 3 bases separated the two germline ends. The CDR3 extends over 11 amino acids. CDR3 DNA sequence: TGTGCCAGCAGTGAATATCCTGAGCAGTTCTTC. Amino acid sequence: CASSEYPEQFF.

This clonotype turned up a few times. The rearrangement links TRBV7-9 to TRBJ2-3, with 10 positions matching TRBD1. Germline CDR1 SEHNR, CDR2 FQNEAQ (reference sequence). The CDR3 covers 17 residues. The J segment lost 4 bases and the V segment lost 1 base, leaving 8 bases of the junction unmatched. The CDR3 DNA sequence: TGTGCCAGCAGCTTAGTAACCGGGACAGGGGATGCAGATACGCAGTATTTT. It specifies CASSLVTGTGDADTQYF.

This clonotype was detected many times. The genes are TRBV3-1 and TRBJ2-2; no reliable D call. CDR1 and CDR2 from the germline V gene are LGHDT and YNNKEL (reference sequence). V was pared by 3 bases and J by 0 bases, with 14 bases between. The CDR3 covers 17 residues. Here the CDR3 DNA reads TGTGCCAGCAGCCAGCGAAGCGCAATCTCGAACACCGGGGAGCTGTTTTTT. Translating it yields CASSQRSAISNTGELFF.

This chain connects TRBV20-1 to TRBJ2-3; TRBD2 aligns across 8 bases. The CDR3 extends over 15 amino acids. The junction had 6 bases not matched to a gene; V was cut back by 2 bases and J by 2 bases. Germline V CDR1 and CDR2: DFQATT, SNEGSKA (reference sequence). This chain's CDR3 is CSARLTGGVTDTQYF. The DNA for the CDR3 is TGCAGTGCTAGATTGACGGGAGGGGTCACAGATACGCAGTATTTT.

CDR3 region: CASSPARARIQYF. As DNA, the CDR3 is TGCGCCAGCAGCCCGGCCAGAGCTAGGATTCAGTACTTC. V gene TRBV4-3 combines with J gene TRBJ2-4, with D uncertain. Germline loops: CDR1 LGHNA, CDR2 YSLEER. The CDR3 has 13 residues. Trimming cost V 4 bases and J 10 bases, with 14 bases left between them.

V is TRBV20-1 and J is TRBJ2-7; perhaps TRBD2 as D (6 bases). From germline, CDR1 is DFQATT and CDR2 SNEGSKA (reference sequence). Trimming pared 5 bases from V and 3 bases from J, leaving 14 bases between. This CDR3 is 13 amino acids long. The CDR3 nucleotides are TGCAGTGCTCGGGACTTCCAACTCTACGAGCAGTACTTC. Its protein product is CSARDFQLYEQYF.

This clonotype has a handful of counts. The chain's CDR3 is CASSLRAGGPRLGTDTQYF. DNA for the CDR3: TGTGCCAGCAGCTTAAGAGCCGGGGGGCCCCGATTAGGCACAGATACGCAGTATTTT. This chain links TRBV7-3 with TRBJ2-3, with D possibly matching TRBD2 (7 bases). CDR1 is SGHTA and CDR2 is FQGTGA in the germline V gene. V lost 1 base and J 1 base, leaving 21 bases between the germline ends. The CDR3 totals 19 residues.

This chain joins TRBV20-1 and TRBJ2-7; a weak D match, TRBD1 (5 bases). CDR3 size: 14 residues. Trimming left V 1 base short and J 2 bases short, with 12 bases between. Germline lookup yields CDR1 DFQATT and CDR2 SNEGSKA (reference sequence). CDR3 in amino acids: CSARVLGVPYEQYF. Written as DNA, the CDR3 is TGCAGTGCTAGAGTCTTAGGGGTTCCCTACGAGCAGTACTTC.

The chain is built from TRBV4-3 and TRBJ2-1, with 11 bases fitting TRBD1. In germline, CDR1 is LGHNA, CDR2 YSLEER. The V segment lost 4 bases and the J segment 9 bases; nucleotides outside the gene matches: 14. There are 17 residues in the CDR3. CDR3 coding DNA: TGCGCCAGCAGCCCACCCCGAGCGGGACAGGGGGTGGGTGAGCAGTTCTTC. This encodes CASSPPRAGQGVGEQFF.

The genes are TRBV27 and TRBJ2-1; TRBD2 matches at 13 bases. This CDR3 has 16 residues. The ends lost 4 bases at V and 8 bases at J; junction bases unmatched: 8. Per germline, CDR1 MNHEY and CDR2 SMNVEV (reference sequence). CDR3 in amino acids: CASSSTGTSGNYEQFF. The CDR3 DNA reads as TGTGCCAGCAGTTCAACCGGGACTAGCGGGAACTATGAGCAGTTCTTC.

The chain carries TRBV5-6 and TRBJ2-7; maybe TRBD2 (6 bases). The V end lost 5 bases, the J end lost 2 bases, and 11 bases lay between the germline ends. Germline V gives CDR1 SGHDT, CDR2 YYEEEE. There are 13 residues in the CDR3. CDR3 protein: CASRFRETYEQYF. The CDR3 bases are TGTGCCAGCAGGTTCCGGGAGACCTACGAGCAGTACTTC.

This clonotype has only a few counts. The rearrangement links TRBV6-1 to TRBJ2-4, with 16 nucleotides matching TRBD2. Trimming took 8 bases from V and 6 from J; bases not matched to a gene: 7. The CDR3 extends over 16 amino acids. Germline V gives CDR1 MNHNS, CDR2 SASEGT. The DNA of the CDR3 is TGTGCCAGCCTTGGGACTAGCGGGAGGGCCGGAAACATTCAGTACTTC. Protein: CASLGTSGRAGNIQYF.

This clonotype has only a few counts. V is TRBV6-2 or TRBV6-3 and J is TRBJ2-5, with D perhaps matching TRBD1 (6 bases). The CDR3 has 16 residues. V shed 2 bases and J shed 1 base, with 14 bases lying between them. Germline V CDR1 and CDR2: MNHEY, SVGEGT. The CDR3 protein is CASSYHLGQTQETQYF. The CDR3, as DNA: TGTGCCAGCAGTTACCACCTGGGACAAACCCAAGAGACCCAGTACTTC.